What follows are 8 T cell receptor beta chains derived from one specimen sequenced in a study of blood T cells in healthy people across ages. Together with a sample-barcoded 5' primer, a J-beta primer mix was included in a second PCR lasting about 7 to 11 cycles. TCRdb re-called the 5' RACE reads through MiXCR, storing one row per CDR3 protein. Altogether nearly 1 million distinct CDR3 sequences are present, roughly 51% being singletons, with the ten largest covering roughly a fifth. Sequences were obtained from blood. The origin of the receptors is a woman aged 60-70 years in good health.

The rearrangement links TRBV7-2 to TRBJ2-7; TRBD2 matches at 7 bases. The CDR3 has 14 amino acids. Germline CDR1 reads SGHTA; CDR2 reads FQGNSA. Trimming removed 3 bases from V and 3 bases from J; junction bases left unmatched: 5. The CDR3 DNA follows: TGTGCCAGCAGCTTTACCGGGACTAACTACGAGCAGTACTTC. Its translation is CASSFTGTNYEQYF.

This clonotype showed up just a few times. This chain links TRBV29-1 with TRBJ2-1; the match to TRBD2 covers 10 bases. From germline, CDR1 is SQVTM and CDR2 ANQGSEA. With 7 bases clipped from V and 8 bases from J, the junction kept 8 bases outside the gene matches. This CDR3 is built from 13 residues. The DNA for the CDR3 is TGCAGCGCTAGCGGGAGAGTCAGGGATGAGCAGTTCTTC. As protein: CSASGRVRDEQFF.

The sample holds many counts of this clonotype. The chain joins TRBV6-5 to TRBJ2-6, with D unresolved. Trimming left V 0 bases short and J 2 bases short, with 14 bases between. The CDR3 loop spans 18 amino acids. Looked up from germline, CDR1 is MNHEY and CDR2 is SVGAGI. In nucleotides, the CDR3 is TGTGCCAGCAGTTACTCGAAGGACCCCTGGGCTGGGGCCAACGTCCTGACTTTC. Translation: CASSYSKDPWAGANVLTF.

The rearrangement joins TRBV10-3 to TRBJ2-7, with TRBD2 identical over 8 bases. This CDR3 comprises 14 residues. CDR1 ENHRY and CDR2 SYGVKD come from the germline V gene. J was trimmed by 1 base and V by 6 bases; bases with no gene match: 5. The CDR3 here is CAIRSSGSSYEQYF. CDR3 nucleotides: TGTGCCATCAGATCCAGCGGGAGTTCCTACGAGCAGTACTTC.

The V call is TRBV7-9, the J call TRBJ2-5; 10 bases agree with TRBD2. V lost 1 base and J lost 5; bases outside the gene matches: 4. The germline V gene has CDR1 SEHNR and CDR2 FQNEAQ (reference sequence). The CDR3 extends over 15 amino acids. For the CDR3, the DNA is TGTGCCAGCAGCTTAGTAGAGGGACTAGCGGAGACCCAGTACTTC. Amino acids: CASSLVEGLAETQYF.

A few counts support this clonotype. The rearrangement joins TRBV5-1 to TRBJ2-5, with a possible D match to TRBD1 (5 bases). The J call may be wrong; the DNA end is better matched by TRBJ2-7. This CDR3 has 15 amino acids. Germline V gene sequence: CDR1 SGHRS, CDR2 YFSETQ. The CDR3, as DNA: TGCGCCAGCAGCTTTGGGCTAACAGGCATCGACGAGCAGTACTTC. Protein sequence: CASSFGLTGIDEQYF.

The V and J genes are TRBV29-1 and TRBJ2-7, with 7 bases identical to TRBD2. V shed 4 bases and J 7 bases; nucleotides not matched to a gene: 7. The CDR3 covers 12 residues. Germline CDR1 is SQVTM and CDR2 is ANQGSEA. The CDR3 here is CSVAPVGREQYF. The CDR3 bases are TGCAGCGTTGCCCCGGTCGGGAGGGAGCAGTACTTC.

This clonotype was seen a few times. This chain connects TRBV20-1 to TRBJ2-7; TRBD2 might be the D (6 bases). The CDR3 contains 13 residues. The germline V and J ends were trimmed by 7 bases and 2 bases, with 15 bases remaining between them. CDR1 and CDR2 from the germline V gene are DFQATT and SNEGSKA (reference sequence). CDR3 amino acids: CSGRLALTYEQYF. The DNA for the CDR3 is TGCAGTGGTCGGCTAGCGCTCACCTACGAGCAGTACTTC.